This T cell receptor (beta chain) was identified during a study of shared clonotypes between healthy human individuals. Genomic DNA from each subset was divided evenly over several immunoSEQ plates. Some clones are missing from TCRdb's copy, which holds only in-frame ones; the method was immunoSEQ multiplex PCR. The data contain over 750,000 clones, 90% to 98% of them singletons. General observations from the study: Deeper or shallower sequencing was expected to change how clonotypes are shared among donors.

Notes on this clone: Its antigen remains unknown.

Selected positively for CCR7 and CD45RO-negative, naive CD8 cells excluded terminally differentiated effector memory CD45RA+ cells. V lost 5 bases, J lost 7 bases, and 12 bases stayed unmatched. The CDR3 has 16 amino acids. CDR1 and CDR2 (germline): MDHEN, SYDVKM. The J gene is TRBJ2-1, the V gene TRBV28, with 9 nucleotides matching TRBD1. This TCR was recovered from a man aged 25 to 45 in good health. Material for sequencing was naive CD8+ T cells sorted from blood. The CDR3 nucleotides are TGTGCCAGCAGTGGAGGGGGACAGGGTTTCGAAAATGAGCAGTTCTTC. As protein: CASSGGGQGFENEQFF.